The rows below give T cell receptor beta chains drawn from one sample of a study of blood T cell repertoires in COVID-19. Method: immunoSEQ multiplex PCR; TCRdb's copy keeps in-frame clones and lacks some. The sample lists 250,000 to 350,000 clones, about 80% occurring once. The specimen was peripheral blood. The receptor set was obtained from a person aged 70 to 85 with COVID-19, enrolled during active disease. CDR3s include the opening cysteine and the closing phenylalanine or tryptophan. The D gene is left open where the match is weak. The size of a clone is reported for some rows only, either as once, few or many, or as a class for expanded clones.

>TRBD1|few|TRBJ1-4|TRBV19
CASRTTGSDEKLFF
TGTGCCAGTAGGACGACAGGGTCGGATGAAAAACTGTTTTTT
>TRBD1|few|TRBJ1-1|TRBV18
CASSQGTGATEAFF
TGTGCCAGCTCTCAGGGTACAGGGGCCACTGAAGCTTTCTTT
>NA|NA|TRBJ2-3|TRBV5-5
CASSFIGTSSTDTQYF
TGTGCCAGCAGCTTTATTGGGACTTCTAGCACAGATACGCAGTATTTT
>TRBD1|NA|TRBJ1-2|TRBV7-9
CASSWTGDYGYTF
TGTGCCAGCAGCTGGACAGGAGACTATGGCTACACCTTC
>NA|NA|TRBJ2-2|TRBV5-1
CASSPTIGYSGELFF
TGCGCCAGCAGTCCGACTATTGGGTATTCCGGGGAGCTGTTTTTT
>NA|few|TRBJ1-1|TRBV12-3/TRBV12-4
CASSFSMNTEAFF
TGTGCCAGCAGTTTCAGTATGAACACTGAAGCTTTCTTT
>TRBD1|NA|TRBJ1-3|TRBV4-2
CASSQDPTGGVSGNTIYF
TGTGCCAGCAGCCAAGACCCAACAGGGGGAGTCTCTGGAAACACCATATATTTT
>TRBD1|few|TRBJ2-7|TRBV11-2
CASRRTGEPYEQYF
TGTGCCAGCAGGCGGACAGGGGAACCCTACGAGCAGTACTTC
>TRBD1|NA|TRBJ1-4|TRBV6-5
CASLRGPNEKLFF
TGTGCCAGCCTCAGGGGGCCAAATGAAAAACTGTTTTTT
>TRBD2|NA|TRBJ2-7|TRBV6-2/TRBV6-3
CASSYHPGRGRYEQYF
TGTGCCAGCAGTTACCACCCCGGGAGGGGACGATACGAGCAGTACTTC
>TRBD1|once|TRBJ2-7|TRBV9
CASSTTGSHSVDEQYF
TGTGCCAGCAGCACGACAGGGTCACACAGTGTCGACGAGCAGTACTTC
>TRBD2|few|TRBJ2-5|TRBV7-2
CASSLAVAGAWETQYF
TGTGCCAGCAGCTTAGCGGTAGCGGGGGCTTGGGAGACCCAGTACTTC
>NA|NA|TRBJ2-4|TRBV15
CATSRGRTAVAKNIQYF
TGTGCCACCAGCAGAGGAAGAACAGCTGTAGCCAAAAACATTCAGTACTTC
>NA|NA|TRBJ1-4|TRBV5-1
CASSSGGQTNEKLFF
TGCGCCAGCAGCTCGGGAGGACAAACTAATGAAAAACTGTTTTTT
>TRBD2|NA|TRBJ2-3|TRBV9
CASSISGLAGVPSTDTQYF
TGTGCCAGCAGCATCTCCGGACTAGCGGGAGTTCCCAGCACAGATACGCAGTATTTT
>NA|NA|TRBJ1-1|TRBV20-1
CSALGPGKAFF
TGCAGTGCTCTGGGCCCCGGAAAAGCTTTCTTT
>TRBD1|NA|TRBJ1-6|TRBV7-9
CASSLRTGAAIRPLHF
TGTGCCAGCAGCTTACGGACAGGGGCCGCTATACGACCCCTCCACTTT
>NA|NA|TRBJ1-1|TRBV29-1
CSVVQQMNTEAFF
TGCAGCGTTGTACAGCAGATGAACACTGAAGCTTTCTTT
>TRBD2|NA|TRBJ2-5|TRBV7-2
CASSSGGRSASQYF
TGTGCCAGCAGCTCGGGGGGGCGGAGTGCGTCCCAGTACTTC
>TRBD1|few|TRBJ1-4|TRBV9
CASSPGTGGSNEKLFF
TGTGCCAGCAGCCCCGGGACAGGGGGCAGTAATGAAAAACTGTTTTTT
>TRBD2|NA|TRBJ2-1|TRBV9
CASSVGASGFSYNEQFF
TGTGCCAGCAGCGTAGGGGCTAGCGGGTTCTCCTACAATGAGCAGTTCTTC
>NA|NA|TRBJ1-2|TRBV5-1
CASSQVRDPYGYTF
TGCGCCAGCAGCCAGGTCAGGGATCCCTATGGCTACACCTTC
>TRBD1|NA|TRBJ1-2|TRBV2
CASSEIWDRDRYGYTF
TGTGCCAGCAGTGAAATTTGGGACAGGGATCGCTATGGCTACACCTTC
>NA|NA|TRBJ1-5|TRBV19
CATRSRSRGGNQPQHF
TGTGCCACCCGGTCCCGGAGCCGGGGGGGCAATCAGCCCCAGCATTTT
>NA|NA|TRBJ2-6|TRBV6-5
CASSDRSGANVLTF
TGTGCCAGCAGCGACAGGTCTGGGGCCAACGTCCTGACTTTC
>TRBD1|NA|TRBJ2-7|TRBV24-1
CATSPFPDRGVNEQYF
TGTGCCACCAGTCCCTTTCCGGACAGGGGGGTTAACGAGCAGTACTTC
>NA|NA|TRBJ2-4|TRBV5-4
CASSPGTGNIQYF
TGTGCCAGCAGCCCGGGAACTGGGAACATTCAGTACTTC
>NA|NA|TRBJ1-3|TRBV14
CASSLGNTIYF
TGTGCCAGCAGTCTCGGAAACACCATATATTTT
>NA|NA|TRBJ2-5|TRBV7-9
CASSERKAAQETQYF
TGTGCCAGCAGCGAAAGAAAGGCGGCTCAAGAGACCCAGTACTTC
>NA|NA|TRBJ1-2|TRBV12-3/TRBV12-4
CASSLGGQGYTF
TGTGCCAGCAGTTTAGGGGGGCAGGGCTACACCTTC
>TRBD1|NA|TRBJ1-2|TRBV29-1
CSVEEGGSGYGYTF
TGCAGCGTTGAAGAAGGGGGCAGCGGTTATGGCTACACCTTC
>TRBD1|NA|TRBJ2-1|TRBV5-1
CASSWSLGQYNEQFF
TGCGCCAGCAGCTGGAGCCTGGGACAGTACAATGAGCAGTTCTTC
>TRBD1|NA|TRBJ2-7|TRBV19
CASSVTGTGAREQYF
TGTGCCAGTAGTGTTACCGGGACAGGGGCTCGGGAGCAGTACTTC
>NA|NA|TRBJ2-7|TRBV5-4
CASSYGHSRSYEQYF
TGTGCCAGCAGCTATGGACACTCCCGCTCCTACGAGCAGTACTTC
>TRBD1|NA|TRBJ1-1|TRBV10-3
CAISGKNADRGAEAFF
TGTGCCATCAGTGGGAAGAACGCGGACAGGGGCGCTGAAGCTTTCTTT
>NA|NA|TRBJ2-1|TRBV28
CVSSLTRNEQFF
TGTGTCAGCAGTTTAACGAGGAATGAGCAGTTCTTC
>NA|NA|TRBJ1-2|TRBV11-2
CASSLDRVGTGSYTF
TGTGCCAGCAGCTTAGACAGGGTAGGAACGGGTAGCTACACCTTC
>NA|NA|TRBJ1-1|TRBV28
CASSLFGQANTEAFF
TGTGCCAGCAGTTTATTTGGTCAGGCGAACACTGAAGCTTTCTTT
>NA|NA|TRBJ1-2|TRBV6-6
CASRRTDFYGYTF
TGTGCCAGCAGGAGGACAGATTTTTATGGCTACACCTTC
>TRBD2|NA|TRBJ2-3|TRBV5-1
CASSLAGGNAGDTQYF
TGCGCCAGCAGCTTGGCCGGGGGGAATGCTGGAGATACGCAGTATTTT
>NA|NA|TRBJ1-5|TRBV7-8
CASSLFVDSNQPQHF
TGTGCCAGCAGCTTATTTGTAGATAGCAATCAGCCCCAGCATTTT
>NA|NA|TRBJ1-1|TRBV30
CAWSVETEAFF
TGTGCCTGGAGTGTAGAGACTGAAGCTTTCTTT
>TRBD2|NA|TRBJ2-2|TRBV27
CASSPRSAGDWGGELFF
TGTGCCAGCAGTCCCCGGTCTGCGGGAGATTGGGGCGGGGAGCTGTTTTTT
>NA|NA|TRBJ2-1|TRBV6-1
CASSERGSGYNEQFF
TGTGCCAGCAGTGAGAGAGGGAGCGGGTACAATGAGCAGTTCTTC
>NA|NA|TRBJ2-1|TRBV7-9
CASSFVSGEQFF
TGTGCCAGCAGCTTCGTTAGTGGTGAGCAGTTCTTC
>TRBD1|NA|TRBJ1-2|TRBV5-1
CASSLEAGQGSGYTF
TGCGCCAGCAGCTTGGAGGCGGGACAGGGTTCTGGCTACACCTTC
>NA|few|TRBJ2-6|TRBV5-6
CASSGGSGGSGANVLTF
TGTGCCAGCAGCGGAGGGTCAGGGGGCTCTGGGGCCAACGTCCTGACTTTC
>TRBD1|NA|TRBJ1-5|TRBV19
CASERGRDNQPQHF
TGTGCCAGTGAGAGGGGGCGGGACAATCAGCCCCAGCATTTT
>TRBD1|NA|TRBJ2-2|TRBV5-1
CASSSPRDRYTGELFF
TGCGCCAGCAGCTCCCCTCGGGACAGGTACACCGGGGAGCTGTTTTTT
>NA|NA|TRBJ1-5|TRBV28
CASSLYGQPQHF
TGTGCCAGCAGTTTATATGGCCAGCCCCAGCATTTT
>NA|NA|TRBJ1-1|TRBV27
CASRLEGLRNTEAFF
TGTGCCAGCAGGCTGGAGGGACTGCGGAACACTGAAGCTTTCTTT
>NA|NA|TRBJ1-1|TRBV5-1
CASSFSPGETLFAFF
TGCGCCAGCAGCTTCTCCCCAGGCGAGACCCTTTTTGCTTTCTTT
>NA|NA|TRBJ1-2|TRBV2
CASSEAGSNYGYTF
TGTGCCAGCAGTGAGGCAGGGTCGAACTATGGCTACACCTTC
>TRBD1|NA|TRBJ2-7|TRBV6-5
CASSDADRGDEQYF
TGTGCCAGCAGCGACGCGGACAGGGGCGACGAGCAGTACTTC
>TRBD2|once|TRBJ2-1|TRBV23-1
CASSRYRTSGRCEQFF
TGCGCCAGCAGTCGTTACCGGACTAGCGGGAGGTGTGAGCAGTTCTTC
>NA|NA|TRBJ2-1|TRBV6-6
CASSSKPTSIRNEQFF
TGTGCCAGCAGTTCCAAACCGACTAGTATTCGGAATGAGCAGTTCTTC
>NA|NA|TRBJ2-3|TRBV10-3
CAISESLVGGGPPDTQYF
TGTGCCATCAGTGAGTCTTTGGTCGGAGGGGGCCCCCCAGATACGCAGTATTTT